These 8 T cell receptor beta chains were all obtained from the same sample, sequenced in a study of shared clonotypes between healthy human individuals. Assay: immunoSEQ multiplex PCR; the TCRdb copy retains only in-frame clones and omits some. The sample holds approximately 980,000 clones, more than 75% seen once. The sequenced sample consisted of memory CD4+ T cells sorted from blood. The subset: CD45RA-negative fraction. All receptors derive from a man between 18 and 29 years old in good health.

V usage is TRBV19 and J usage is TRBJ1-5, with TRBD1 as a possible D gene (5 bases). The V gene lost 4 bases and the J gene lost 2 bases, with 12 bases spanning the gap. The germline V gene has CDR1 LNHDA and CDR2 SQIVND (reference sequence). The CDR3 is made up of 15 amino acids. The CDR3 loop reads CASSTWDFRNQPQHF. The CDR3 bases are TGTGCCAGTAGTACCTGGGACTTTCGCAATCAGCCCCAGCATTTT. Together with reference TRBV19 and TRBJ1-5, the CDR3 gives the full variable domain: DGGITQSPKYLFRKEGQNVTLSCEQNLNHDAMYWYRQDPGQGLRLIYYSQIVNDFQKGDIAEGYSVSREKKESFPLTVTSAQKNPTAFYLCASSTWDFRNQPQHFGDGTRLSIL.

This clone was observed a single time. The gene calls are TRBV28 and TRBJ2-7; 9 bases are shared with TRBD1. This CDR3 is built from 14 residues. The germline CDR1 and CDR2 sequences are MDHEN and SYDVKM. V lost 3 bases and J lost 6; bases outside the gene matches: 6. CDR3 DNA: TGTGCCAGCAGTTTGCCACAGGGGGCGCGCGAGCAGTACTTC. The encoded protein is CASSLPQGAREQYF.

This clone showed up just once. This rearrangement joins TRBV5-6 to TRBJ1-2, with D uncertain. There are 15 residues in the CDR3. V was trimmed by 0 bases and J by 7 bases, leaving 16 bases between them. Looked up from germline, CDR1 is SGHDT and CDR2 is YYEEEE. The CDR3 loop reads CASSLGALTQRGYTF. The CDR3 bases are TGTGCCAGCAGCTTGGGGGCCCTTACTCAACGTGGCTACACCTTC.

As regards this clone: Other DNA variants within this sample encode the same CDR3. CDR3 DNA: TGCGCCAGCAGCTTGGGACTAGCGGGGTCCTCCACAGATACGCAGTATTTT. Encoded protein: CASSLGLAGSSTDTQYF. This sequence joins TRBV5-1 and TRBJ2-3; 11 bases are a match to TRBD2. Trimming at V came to 0 bases and at J to 2 bases, leaving 5 bases not matched to a gene. Germline assignment: CDR1 SGHRS and CDR2 YFSETQ. This CDR3 is built from 17 residues.

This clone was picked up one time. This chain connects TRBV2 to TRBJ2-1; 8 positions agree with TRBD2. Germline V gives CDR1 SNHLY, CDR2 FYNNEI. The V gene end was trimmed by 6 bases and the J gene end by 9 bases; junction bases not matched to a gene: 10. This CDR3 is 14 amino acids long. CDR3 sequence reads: CASSGLAVVGEQFF. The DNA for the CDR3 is TGTGCCAGCAGCGGACTAGCCGTGGTTGGTGAGCAGTTCTTC.

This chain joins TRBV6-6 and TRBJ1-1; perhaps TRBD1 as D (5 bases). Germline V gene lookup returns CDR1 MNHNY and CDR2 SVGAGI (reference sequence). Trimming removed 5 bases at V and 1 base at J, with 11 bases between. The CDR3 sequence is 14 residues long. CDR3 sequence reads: CASSQGPPNTEAFF. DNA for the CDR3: TGTGCCAGCAGTCAGGGACCGCCGAACACTGAAGCTTTCTTT.

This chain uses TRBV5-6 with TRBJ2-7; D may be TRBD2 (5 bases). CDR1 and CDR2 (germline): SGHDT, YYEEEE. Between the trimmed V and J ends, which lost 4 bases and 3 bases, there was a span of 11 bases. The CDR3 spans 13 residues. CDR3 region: CASSGTEGYEQYF. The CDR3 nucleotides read TGTGCCAGCAGCGGAACAGAGGGCTACGAGCAGTACTTC.

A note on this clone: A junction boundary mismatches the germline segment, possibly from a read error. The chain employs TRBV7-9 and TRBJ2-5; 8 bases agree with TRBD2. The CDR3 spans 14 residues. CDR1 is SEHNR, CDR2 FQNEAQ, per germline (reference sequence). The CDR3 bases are TGTGCCAGCAGCGACATCCGGGCGGGGGGCTCCCAATACTTC. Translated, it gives CASSDIRAGGSQYF.